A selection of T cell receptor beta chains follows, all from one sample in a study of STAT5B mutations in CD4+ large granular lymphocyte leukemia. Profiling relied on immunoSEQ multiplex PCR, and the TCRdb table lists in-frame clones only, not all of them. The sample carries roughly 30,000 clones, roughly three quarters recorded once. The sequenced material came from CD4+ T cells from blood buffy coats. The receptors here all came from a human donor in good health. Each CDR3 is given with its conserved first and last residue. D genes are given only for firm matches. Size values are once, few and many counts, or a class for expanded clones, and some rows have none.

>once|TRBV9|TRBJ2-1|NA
CATLRGPVGNEQFF
TGTGCCACCCTCCGGGGCCCGGTGGGCAATGAGCAGTTCTTC
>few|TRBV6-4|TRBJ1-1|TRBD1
CASSDSIGAGGIFMNTEAFF
TGTGCCAGCAGTGACTCGATCGGGGCAGGGGGTATTTTCATGAACACTGAAGCTTTCTTT
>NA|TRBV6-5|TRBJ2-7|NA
CASSYGRSGYEQYF
TGTGCCAGCAGTTACGGGAGGTCGGGATACGAGCAGTACTTC
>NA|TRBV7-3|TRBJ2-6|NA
CASSLNTGGDGANVLTF
TGTGCCAGCAGCTTAAATACCGGCGGGGACGGGGCCAACGTCCTGACTTTC
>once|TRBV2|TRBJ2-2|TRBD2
CASSPRLAGGRGTGELFF
TGTGCCAGCAGCCCCAGACTAGCGGGAGGGCGTGGCACCGGGGAGCTGTTTTTT
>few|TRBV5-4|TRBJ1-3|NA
CASSLTPGDRYF
TGTGCCAGCAGTCTAACTCCGGGAGACCGATATTTT
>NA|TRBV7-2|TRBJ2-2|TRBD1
CASSLTGGRDTGELFF
TGTGCCAGCAGCTTAACAGGGGGCAGGGACACCGGGGAGCTGTTTTTT
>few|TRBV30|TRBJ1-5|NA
CAWSVGTNNQPQHF
TGTGCCTGGAGTGTAGGGACAAATAATCAGCCCCAGCATTTT
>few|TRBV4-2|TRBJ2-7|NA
CASSPIGAYEQYF
TGTGCCAGCAGCCCCATTGGGGCCTACGAGCAGTACTTC
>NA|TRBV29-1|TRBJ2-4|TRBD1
CSVEDEGRGRNIQYF
TGCAGCGTTGAAGACGAGGGCAGGGGGCGGAACATTCAGTACTTC
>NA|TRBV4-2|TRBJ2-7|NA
CASSPNSRQVSYEQYF
TGTGCCAGCAGCCCAAACTCAAGACAGGTCTCCTACGAGCAGTACTTC
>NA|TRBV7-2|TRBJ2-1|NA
CASSLVVSGSSYNEQFF
TGTGCCAGCAGCTTAGTAGTTAGCGGAAGCTCCTACAATGAGCAGTTCTTC
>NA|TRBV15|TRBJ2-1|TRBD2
CATSRGASGGGYNEQFF
TGTGCCACCAGCAGGGGTGCCTCGGGAGGAGGTTACAATGAGCAGTTCTTC
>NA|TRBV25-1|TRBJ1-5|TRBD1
CASSGQGALSNQPQHF
TGTGCCAGCAGTGGACAGGGGGCGTTAAGCAATCAGCCCCAGCATTTT
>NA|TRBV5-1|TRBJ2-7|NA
CASSAGNIISYEQYF
TGCGCCAGCAGCGCAGGGAACATCATAAGCTACGAGCAGTACTTC
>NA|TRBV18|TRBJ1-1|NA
CASSPLSGEGTEAFF
TGTGCCAGCTCACCTCTATCAGGGGAGGGGACTGAAGCTTTCTTT
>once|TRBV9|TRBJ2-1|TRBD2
CASSTQTSGRFGEQFF
TGTGCCAGCAGCACACAGACTAGCGGGAGATTTGGTGAGCAGTTCTTC
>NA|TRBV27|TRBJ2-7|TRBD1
CASRGGTGGYFYEQYF
TGTGCCAGCAGGGGCGGGACAGGGGGCTATTTCTACGAGCAGTACTTC
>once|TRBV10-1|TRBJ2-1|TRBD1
CASTRTGWEPYNEQFF
TGCGCCAGCACGCGGACAGGGTGGGAACCTTACAATGAGCAGTTCTTC
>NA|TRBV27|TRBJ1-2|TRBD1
CASSSTGQSFHTF
TGTGCCAGCAGTTCCACGGGACAGTCCTTCCACACCTTC
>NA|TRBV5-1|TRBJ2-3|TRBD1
CASSSATGQITDTQYF
TGCGCCAGCAGCTCGGCGACGGGACAGATCACAGATACGCAGTATTTT
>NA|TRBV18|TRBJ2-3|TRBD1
CASSPAQGAWADTQYF
TGTGCCAGCTCACCCGCCCAGGGGGCATGGGCAGATACGCAGTATTTT
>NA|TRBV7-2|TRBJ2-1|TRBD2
CASSSLAGGQGEQFF
TGTGCCAGCAGCAGCCTAGCGGGGGGGCAAGGCGAGCAGTTCTTC
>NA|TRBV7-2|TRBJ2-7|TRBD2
CASSPSRGGYEQYF
TGTGCCAGCAGCCCTTCCCGGGGGGGTTACGAGCAGTACTTC
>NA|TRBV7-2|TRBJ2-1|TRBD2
CASSSLAGGPRGEQFF
TGTGCCAGCAGCTCTTTAGCGGGGGGGCCGCGCGGTGAGCAGTTCTTC
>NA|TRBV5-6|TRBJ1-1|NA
CASRSTALGRMNTEAFF
TGTGCCAGCCGGTCCACCGCTTTGGGCAGAATGAACACTGAAGCTTTCTTT
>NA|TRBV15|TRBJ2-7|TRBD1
CATSRHNRGPDEQYF
TGTGCCACCAGCAGACATAACAGGGGGCCGGACGAGCAGTACTTC
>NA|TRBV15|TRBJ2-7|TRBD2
CATSPTSGSYEQYF
TGTGCCACCAGCCCTACTAGCGGGAGCTACGAGCAGTACTTC
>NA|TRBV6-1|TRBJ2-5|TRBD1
CASSTGGAEETQYF
TGTGCCAGCTCAACAGGGGGCGCAGAGGAGACCCAGTACTTC
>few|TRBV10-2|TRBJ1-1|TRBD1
CASGRRQGLGYASEAFF
TGCGCCAGCGGACGTCGACAGGGCCTTGGCTATGCGTCTGAAGCTTTCTTT
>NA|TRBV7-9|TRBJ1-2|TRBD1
CASSPGTANYGYTF
TGTGCCAGCAGCCCCGGGACAGCTAACTATGGCTACACCTTC
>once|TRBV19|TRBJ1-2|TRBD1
CASSATGAAYGYTF
TGTGCCAGTAGTGCTACAGGGGCAGCCTATGGCTACACCTTC
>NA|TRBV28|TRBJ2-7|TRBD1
CASSSPGQSLYEQYF
TGTGCCAGCAGTTCGCCGGGACAGTCGCTCTACGAGCAGTACTTC
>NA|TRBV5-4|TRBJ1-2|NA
CASSLTGGPEGYTF
TGTGCCAGCAGCTTGACCGGGGGACCGGAAGGCTACACCTTC
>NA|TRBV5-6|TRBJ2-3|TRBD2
CASSWREREGLGTDTQYF
TGTGCCAGCAGCTGGAGGGAGCGGGAGGGCCTTGGCACAGATACGCAGTATTTT
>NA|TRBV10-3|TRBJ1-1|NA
CAISAEGGGAFF
TGTGCCATCAGTGCCGAAGGTGGGGGAGCTTTCTTT
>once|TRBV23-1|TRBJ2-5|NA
CASSQIGEAQETQYF
TGCGCCAGCAGTCAGATAGGGGAAGCCCAAGAGACCCAGTACTTC
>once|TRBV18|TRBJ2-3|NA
CASSPRLVQGTDTQYF
TGTGCCAGCTCACCCAGACTAGTTCAGGGCACAGATACGCAGTATTTT
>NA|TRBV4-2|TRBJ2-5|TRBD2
CASSQMSGGAKTQYF
TGTGCCAGCAGCCAAATGAGCGGGGGGGCAAAGACCCAGTACTTC
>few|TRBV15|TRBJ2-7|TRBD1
CATSRAGDRVAEQYF
TGTGCCACCAGCAGAGCGGGGGACAGGGTAGCCGAGCAGTACTTC
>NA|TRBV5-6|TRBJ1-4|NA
CASSGRGNEKLFF
TGTGCCAGCAGCGGGCGCGGGAATGAAAAACTGTTTTTT
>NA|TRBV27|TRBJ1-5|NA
CASRGRNNQPQHF
TGTGCCAGCAGGGGCCGAAACAATCAGCCCCAGCATTTT
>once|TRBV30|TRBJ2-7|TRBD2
CAFQGGDLRYEQYF
TGTGCCTTCCAGGGAGGGGATCTTAGGTACGAGCAGTACTTC
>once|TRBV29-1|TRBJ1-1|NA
CSGHQGPSKTEAFF
TGCAGCGGACATCAGGGTCCCTCCAAGACTGAAGCTTTCTTT